This TCR beta chain was documented in a study of cytomegalovirus exposure and HLA in healthy donors. Findings and caveats of the study: Certain indistinguishable V segments, among them TRBV6-2 and TRBV6-3, were excluded.

CDR3 length: 14 residues. CDR1 is SGHNT, CDR2 YYREEE, per germline (reference sequence). The ends were cut back, 0 bases at V and 7 bases at J, with 13 bases in the middle. A multiplex PCR was run with 60 Vbeta primers and 13 Jbeta primers. As originally analysed: Later work found tens of millions of unique TCR beta chains, with about 10 million shared. Sequencing used immunoSEQ multiplex PCR; TCRdb keeps in-frame clones, though not all of them. The V and J calls and clone size are taken from that table; D and trimming were inferred from the DNA. The sample has approximately 91,000 clones, around 86% seen once; the top ten hold 8% to 10%. Details on this clone: Its target is unknown.

The specimen was PBMCs. The chain joins TRBV5-4 to TRBJ2-5; D unresolved. The sequence derives from a man aged 25 to 40 in good health and CMV-seropositive. CDR3 amino acids: CASSLERDPGTQYF. CDR3 in DNA: TGTGCCAGCAGCTTGGAAAGAGATCCCGGGACCCAGTACTTC.